This T cell receptor (beta chain) is from a study of chemoradiotherapy in HPV16-positive cancers. Study-wide points: During treatment, candidate HPV-specific clones and E7-related motifs expanded in tumor. HPV-specific T cells were functionally defined from only two HPV16-positive patients.

About this clone: Antigen specificity is unknown.

TCRdb's copy holds only in-frame clones and misses some; the assay was immunoSEQ multiplex PCR. The repertoire has some 9,600 clones, roughly 86% of them found once; the top ten carry under 3%. The germline V gene encodes CDR1 MGHRA and CDR2 YSYEKL. V was clipped by 2 bases and J by 0 bases, with 5 bases between them. This CDR3 is built from 15 residues. The clonotype originates from a human donor with HPV-associated anogenital cancer. V and J are TRBV4-1 and TRBJ2-6; D ambiguous. The sequences come from blood, collected from a patient who underwent chemoradiotherapy. CDR3: CASSQLISGANVLTF. The CDR3 nucleotides are TGCGCCAGCAGCCAACTGATCTCTGGGGCCAACGTCCTGACTTTC.